The subject of this entry is one T cell receptor beta chain. Its target antigen remains unknown. Per-base qualities were not stored, and no clone one base away is much larger. V is cut by 4 bases and J by 6 bases, and the space between the germline ends is 12 bases. The germline V gene encodes CDR1 SGHKS and CDR2 YYEKEE (reference sequence). From the cysteine through the phenylalanine, the CDR3 covers 13 amino acids. The sequence is cut down to CDR3 DNA, 39 bases in frame from base 1. This sample is part of a study of T cells after yellow fever vaccination (dated by TCRdb to the late 2010s). About the full investigation: The SMART-Seq v4 Ultra Low Input RNA kit was used to prepare libraries from fractions with low cell numbers. To follow T-cell clones before and after both primary and booster YFV17D yellow fever vaccination, bulk TCR alpha and beta repertoires underwent longitudinal sequencing. The cohort comprised two healthy male donors, one aged 18 to 29 and one aged 30 to 40 years. Blood was collected at multiple timepoints before and after primary and secondary immunization, and bulk PBMC replicates and cell subsets were isolated. Study-wide findings and limitations: Compared with the primary T-cell response, the secondary T-cell response was weaker but faster, peaking on day 5 rather than day 15. Most clones expanded after primary vaccination were re-detected after the booster (about 96% of CD4 and 80% to 90% of CD8), suggesting broad memory maintenance. Because the study included only a couple of donors, the extent to which the findings can be generalized is limited. A small share of clonotypes occurred in both CD4 and CD8 compartments, likely arising from convergent recombination. Computational filtering was required because FACS-sorted repertoires could contain abundant contaminating clonotypes from the bulk population.

This sample's treatment or condition label indicates: live attenuated yellow fever vaccine strain. PBMCs were isolated from peripheral blood using a standard Ficoll-Paque protocol. Dynabeads CD4 and CD8 positive selection kits were used to isolate the CD4 and CD8 T-cell fractions. TriZol was used to extract RNA from bulk PBMCs, from CD4 and CD8 fractions, and from dextramer-positive and dextramer-negative fractions. The sample was run on an Illumina NovaSeq 6000. Synthesis of TCR cDNA relied on 5'RACE template switching, a step that introduced a universal primer site along with unique molecular identifiers. Priming of cDNA synthesis was performed from both the TCR alpha and TCR beta constant segments. Library amplification involved two PCR steps, and the second step added sample barcodes and sequencing adapters. Sequencing of libraries was performed on Illumina HiSeq 2500 (2x100 bp) or NovaSeq (2x150 bp). Processing in the source paper ran as follows. MIGEC was used to demultiplex reads and collapse the reads into UMI consensus sequences, and MiXCR was used for V(D)J alignment. Vaccine-responding clonotypes were defined with edgeR using replicate PBMC samples, requiring FDR below 0.01 and a log2 fold change above 5 up to day 15. CD4 or CD8 identity was assigned to each bulk clonotype according to whether the clonotype was present at higher abundance in the sequenced CD4 repertoire or the sequenced CD8 repertoire. TCRdb redid the processing of the public reads, applying fastp at Q25 and MiXCR, and retained in-frame beta chains. Here each entry gathers all rows of one CDR3 protein and keeps the most common genes and DNA. TCRdb's processing, not the study's, gives the V and J calls here. A total of about 340,000 distinct CDR3 sequences appear in this sample, about an eighth of them only once. The ten top clones hold roughly 3% of the sample.

This TCR was recovered from a man between 18 and 35 years old who received the YFV17D yellow fever vaccine. This specimen was CD4+ T cells sorted from PBMCs, taken 15 days after the yellow fever booster vaccination. Recombination joined TRBV5-5 with TRBJ2-3, and the D gene may be TRBD1, 6 bases matching. The nucleotide sequence is given as TGTGCCAGCAGCAACGACAGGAAGGATACGCAGTATTTT. It specifies CASSNDRKDTQYF.